Included here is one T cell receptor (beta chain) sequence, with context. The antigen is undetermined. Over chemoradiotherapy, repertoires were sampled more than once. The CDR3 has 14 residues. Per the germline V gene, CDR1 is SGHRS and CDR2 is YFSETQ. The data originate from a study of chemoradiotherapy in HPV16-positive cancers. Study results and limitations: In HPV16-positive patients, HPV-responsive T-cell expansion tracked better recurrence-free survival. During treatment, candidate HPV-specific clones and E7-related motifs expanded in tumor.

Some clones are missing from TCRdb's copy, which holds only in-frame ones; the method was immunoSEQ multiplex PCR. This sample has about 53,000 clones, with more than 90% found just once. This sequence joins TRBV5-1 and TRBJ2-5, with D perhaps TRBD1 (6 bases). The J call may not be correct, given that the DNA end is closer to TRBJ2-7. Sample: blood, taken from a patient who underwent chemoradiotherapy. This TCR was sampled from a human donor with HPV-associated anogenital cancer. The CDR3 DNA is TGCGCCAGCAGCCCAACAGGGATTTCCTACGAGCAGTACTTC. It encodes CASSPTGISYEQYF.